This T cell receptor beta chain was identified during a study of CD8+ T cells in alopecia areata. Study background: Treated patients received oral tofacitinib, 5 to 10 mg twice daily.

The treatment here: oral pan-JAK inhibitor, 5-10 mg twice daily. Alopecia areata patients gave lesional scalp punch biopsies and peripheral blood samples. cDNA reverse transcribed from extracted RNA served as the sequencing template. The assay was immunoSEQ multiplex PCR, and TCRdb's table has in-frame clones only and misses some. The profile covers over 150,000 clones, with roughly 61% appearing a single time and 10% to 15% taken by the ten largest. As to this clone: The target antigen is unknown.

Regarding the study as a whole: There were many expanded lesional clones persisting in scalp and blood during tofacitinib. Scalp clonality dropped significantly under tofacitinib, as did expanded CD8+ top-100 clones.

Germline CDR1 reads SEHNR; CDR2 reads FQNEAQ (reference sequence). This CDR3 region has 12 residues. The V and J ends lost 5 bases and 4 bases respectively, with 8 bases between them. This TCR came from a human donor with alopecia areata. The chain joins TRBV7-9 to TRBJ2-5; D unresolved. The sample in question was CD8+ T cells sorted from blood, obtained at week 24, from a patient treated with tofacitinib. The CDR3 sequence: CASSDSPETQYF. The CDR3 nucleotides are TGTGCCAGCAGCGATAGCCCAGAGACCCAGTACTTC.